What follows are 23 T cell receptor beta chains derived from one specimen sequenced in a study of blood T cell repertoires in COVID-19. Clones were read by immunoSEQ multiplex PCR, and TCRdb kept only the in-frame ones, dropping some. The profile shows 250,000 or so clones, about 89% of them singletons. Specimen: peripheral blood. The receptors derive from a man aged 35 to 55 with active or convalescent COVID-19.

CDR3 region: CAISVNGISFEPQHF. The CDR3 DNA follows: TGTGCCATCAGTGTTAACGGGATTTCGTTTGAGCCCCAGCATTTT. V and J are TRBV10-3 and TRBJ1-5; D gene ambiguous. Germline V gene lookup returns CDR1 ENHRY and CDR2 SYGVKD. The ends were cut back, 4 bases at V and 8 bases at J, with 18 bases in the middle. The CDR3 covers 15 residues.

This rearrangement joins TRBV6-1 to TRBJ1-1, with D hard to call. The CDR3 runs to 13 residues. Germline V gives CDR1 MNHNS, CDR2 SASEGT. Trimming removed 1 base at V and 3 bases at J, with 6 bases between. The CDR3 coding sequence is TGTGCCAGCAGTGAAGTCCTCCACACTGAAGCTTTCTTT. It is translated as CASSEVLHTEAFF.

This clone was counted between two and nine times. The CDR3 region has the DNA TGTGCCATCAGGGACACCATAGCCAAAAACATTCAGTACTTC. Its translation is CAIRDTIAKNIQYF. The V and J genes are TRBV10-3 and TRBJ2-4; maybe TRBD1 (5 bases). CDR1 and CDR2 from the germline V gene are ENHRY and SYGVKD. V was trimmed by 6 bases and J by 0 bases, leaving 9 bases between them. This CDR3 has 14 residues.

V usage is TRBV11-2 and J usage is TRBJ2-3; perhaps TRBD2 as D (6 bases). Per germline, CDR1 SGHAT and CDR2 FQNNGV. The CDR3 loop spans 12 amino acids. Trimming left V 5 bases short and J 7 bases short, with 10 bases between. The CDR3 here is CASSPRGHTQYF. CDR3 bases: TGTGCCAGCAGCCCGCGGGGTCATACGCAGTATTTT.

This chain links TRBV2 with TRBJ2-1, with TRBD1 identical over 9 bases. The germline V gene encodes CDR1 SNHLY and CDR2 FYNNEI. This CDR3 region has 17 residues. V gave up 5 bases and J gave up 15 bases; unmatched junction bases: 23. CDR3 sequence: CASSQTLDLLGTGRVFF. The CDR3 bases are TGTGCCAGCAGTCAAACGCTGGACCTACTTGGGACAGGGAGGGTGTTCTTC.

The J gene is TRBJ1-5, the V gene TRBV10-3; maybe TRBD1 (6 bases). CDR1 and CDR2 (germline): ENHRY, SYGVKD. This CDR3 is built from 13 residues. The DNA of the CDR3 is TGTGATTGGGACACTGTTAGCAATCAGCCCCAGCATTTT. Translating it yields CDWDTVSNQPQHF.

CDR3 nucleotide sequence: TGTGCCAGTAGTATAGATGTTGGGACAAATTACGAGCAGTACTTC. It translates to CASSIDVGTNYEQYF. The V gene is TRBV19, the J gene TRBJ2-7, with a tentative D call TRBD1 (6 bases). Trimming removed 0 bases at V and 4 bases at J, with 13 bases between. The CDR3 runs to 15 residues. Looked up from germline, CDR1 is LNHDA and CDR2 is SQIVND (reference sequence).

J is TRBJ1-6 and V is TRBV2; 8 positions match TRBD1. CDR3 length equals 13 residues. Per the germline V gene, CDR1 is SNHLY and CDR2 is FYNNEI. V was pared by 7 bases and J by 10 bases, with 6 bases of the junction left unmatched. CDR3 sequence reads: CASMDREGSPLHF. CDR3 sequence (DNA): TGTGCCAGCATGGACAGGGAAGGATCACCCCTCCACTTT.

J is TRBJ1-5 and V is TRBV19; the match to TRBD1 covers 9 bases. The J segment lost 0 bases and the V segment lost 5 bases, leaving 17 bases of the junction unmatched. The length of the CDR3 is 20 residues. Germline V gene sequence: CDR1 LNHDA, CDR2 SQIVND (reference sequence). For the CDR3, the DNA is TGTGCCAGTAGTTTCGTTCCGGGACAGGGTGAAATTTTTAGCAATCAGCCCCAGCATTTT. This codes for CASSFVPGQGEIFSNQPQHF.

The chain joins TRBV3-1 (or the pseudogene TRBV3-2) to TRBJ1-4, with 8 nucleotides matching TRBD1. Looked up from germline, CDR1 is LGHDT and CDR2 is YNNKEL (reference sequence). The CDR3 covers 16 residues. V dropped 3 bases and J dropped 7; count of bases not matched to a gene: 10. The CDR3 reads CASSHIRQGLGEKLFF. The CDR3 nucleotides read TGTGCCAGCAGCCACATTAGACAGGGGTTAGGTGAAAAACTGTTTTTT.

The chain combines TRBV6-5 with TRBJ2-7; possible D gene TRBD1, 6 bases. Germline V gives CDR1 MNHEY, CDR2 SVGAGI. The CDR3 contains 14 residues. V was cut by 6 bases and J by 3 bases, with 15 bases left in between. CDR3 sequence reads: CASSRAQGHYEQYF. The CDR3 DNA reads as TGTGCCAGCAGCCGCGCGCAGGGGCACTACGAGCAGTACTTC.

CDR3 protein: CATSDTGGYEQYF. The CDR3, as DNA: TGTGCCACCAGTGACACCGGGGGCTACGAGCAGTACTTC. The chain recombines TRBV24-1 with TRBJ2-7; possibly TRBD2 for D (6 bases). The CDR3 is 13 amino acids. V was pared by 4 bases and J by 3 bases, with 9 bases between. The germline gives CDR1 KGHDR, CDR2 SFDVKD.

The V call is TRBV9, the J call TRBJ1-1, with D tentatively TRBD1 (6 bases). CDR1 SGDLS and CDR2 YYNGEE come from the germline V gene. The CDR3 runs to 14 residues. The germline V and J ends were trimmed by 4 bases and 1 base, with 11 bases remaining between them. The CDR3 loop reads CASSTKQGNTEAFF. The CDR3 DNA is TGTGCCAGCAGCACAAAACAGGGGAACACTGAAGCTTTCTTT.

This sequence joins TRBV6-5 and TRBJ2-3; 7 positions agree with TRBD1. Germline loops: CDR1 MNHEY, CDR2 SVGAGI. V was clipped by 8 bases and J by 2 bases; unmatched bases: 7. The CDR3 has 14 amino acids. The CDR3 bases are TGTGCCAGCGTCGACAGGGAGATCACAGATACGCAGTATTTT. Protein sequence: CASVDREITDTQYF.

This clone appeared a few times. The chain has TRBV18 and TRBJ2-5; 9 positions match TRBD2. V trimming: 1 base; J trimming: 4 bases; junction bases outside the gene matches: 4. The germline V gene has CDR1 KGHSH and CDR2 LQKENI. The CDR3 extends over 15 amino acids. CDR3 sequence: CASSPRTSDRETQYF. The CDR3 region has the DNA TGTGCCAGCTCACCACGGACTAGCGATCGAGAGACCCAGTACTTC.

This rearrangement joins TRBV18 to TRBJ1-4; D may be TRBD1 (5 bases). Germline values: CDR1 KGHSH, CDR2 LQKENI. The CDR3 extends over 14 amino acids. V was pared by 3 bases and J by 5 bases, with 10 bases between. The CDR3, as DNA: TGTGCCAGCTCACCTAAGCCAGGGAATGAAAAACTGTTTTTT. Amino acid sequence: CASSPKPGNEKLFF.

V is TRBV29-1 and J is TRBJ1-2, with 9 bases identical to TRBD1. CDR3 length equals 12 residues. Per the germline V gene, CDR1 is SQVTM and CDR2 is ANQGSEA. V shed 6 bases and J 8 bases; nucleotides not matched to a gene: 7. The CDR3 DNA is TGCAGCGTGTACAGGGGGCGTCGAGGCTACACCTTC. Encoded protein: CSVYRGRRGYTF.

V usage is TRBV11-2 and J usage is TRBJ1-5; unclear D gene. CDR3 size: 13 residues. V gave up 1 base and J gave up 6 bases, with 7 bases separating them. The germline gives CDR1 SGHAT, CDR2 FQNNGV. CDR3 sequence: CASSLGWSQPQHF. CDR3 sequence (DNA): TGTGCCAGCAGCTTAGGGTGGAGTCAGCCCCAGCATTTT.

V usage is TRBV2 and J usage is TRBJ1-2; possible D gene TRBD1, 6 bases. The germline V gene encodes CDR1 SNHLY and CDR2 FYNNEI. The V gene lost 3 bases and the J gene lost 1 base, with 12 bases spanning the gap. CDR3 length: 15 residues. The CDR3 reads CASSDTGTVNYGYTF. The DNA of the CDR3 is TGTGCCAGCAGTGATACAGGGACGGTTAACTATGGCTACACCTTC.

The table lists this clone with a few counts. The chain has TRBV5-1 and TRBJ1-1; TRBD1 matches at 9 bases. CDR1 and CDR2 (germline): SGHRS, YFSETQ. The CDR3 consists of 15 residues. V was clipped by 3 bases and J by 1 base; unmatched bases: 4. CDR3 residues: CASSYGTGQNTEAFF. The DNA for the CDR3 is TGCGCCAGCAGCTATGGGACAGGGCAGAACACTGAAGCTTTCTTT.

This chain joins TRBV19 and TRBJ1-4, with D possibly being TRBD1 (5 bases). Per germline, CDR1 LNHDA and CDR2 SQIVND (reference sequence). This CDR3 comprises 15 residues. The CDR3 spells CATSVGGSVNEKLFF. DNA of the CDR3: TGTGCTACCTCGGTGGGGGGAAGCGTTAATGAAAAACTGTTTTTT.

The V call is TRBV5-1, the J call TRBJ2-7; 7 bases map to TRBD2. There are 15 residues in the CDR3. Germline V gene sequence: CDR1 SGHRS, CDR2 YFSETQ. V lost 3 bases, J lost 7 bases, and 13 bases stayed unmatched. The DNA of the CDR3 is TGCGCCAGCAGCTCCGAGCGGGGCCCCTTGGGGGAGCAGTACTTC. Translated, it gives CASSSERGPLGEQYF. The whole variable domain, remainder taken from reference TRBV5-1 and TRBJ2-7, is KAGVTQTPRYLIKTRGQQVTLSCSPISGHRSVSWYQQTPGQGLQFLFEYFSETQRNKGNFPGRFSGRQFSNSRSEMNVSTLELGDSALYLCASSSERGPLGEQYFGPGTRLTVT.

The chain uses TRBV9 and TRBJ2-5, with D maybe TRBD2 (6 bases). CDR1 is SGDLS, CDR2 YYNGEE, per germline. The CDR3 covers 15 residues. Trimming removed 6 bases at V and 2 bases at J, with 17 bases between. CDR3: CASNRASDPQETQYF. The CDR3 region has the DNA TGTGCCAGCAATAGGGCTAGCGATCCTCAAGAGACCCAGTACTTC.